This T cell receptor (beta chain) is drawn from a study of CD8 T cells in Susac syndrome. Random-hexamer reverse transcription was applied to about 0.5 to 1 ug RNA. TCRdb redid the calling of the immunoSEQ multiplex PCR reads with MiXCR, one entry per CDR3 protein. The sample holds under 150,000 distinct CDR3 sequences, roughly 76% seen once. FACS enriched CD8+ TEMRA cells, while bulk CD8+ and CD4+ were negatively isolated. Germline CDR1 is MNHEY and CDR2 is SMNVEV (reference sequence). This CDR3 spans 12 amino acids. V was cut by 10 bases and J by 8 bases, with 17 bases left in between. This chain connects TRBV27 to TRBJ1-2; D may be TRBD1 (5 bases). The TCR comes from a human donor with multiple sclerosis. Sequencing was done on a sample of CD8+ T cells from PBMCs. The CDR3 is CATLFGAVGYTF. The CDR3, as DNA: TGTGCCACCCTCTTTGGGGCGGTAGGCTACACCTTC.